Presented here are 19 T cell receptor beta chains from one specimen sequenced in a study of regulatory T cells in long-lasting Graves disease. To make TCR beta libraries, researchers used iRepertoire HTBI primers and Arm-PCR of CDR3 regions. TCRdb ran MiXCR on the multiplex PCR reads and lists one entry per CDR3 protein. The profile covers roughly 450,000 distinct CDR3 sequences, with less than 25% appearing a single time and about 7.8% taken by the ten largest. This sample's time point: persistent/refractory GD, antithyroid drugs over 5 years with positive TRAb. Isolated PBMC RNA provided the starting material for the TCR library. Here the sequenced sample was peripheral blood mononuclear cells (PBMCs), taken when the disease was refractory, from a patient treated with antithyroid drugs. The receptors stem from a female donor with Graves disease.

The sample holds many counts of this clonotype. The genes are TRBV6-9 and TRBJ2-7, with 9 bases lining up with TRBD2. Germline trimming cut 3 bases from V and 2 bases from J; bases unmatched to any gene: 11. CDR1 MNHGY and CDR2 SVAAGI come from the germline V gene. This CDR3 is built from 17 residues. The CDR3 bases are TGTGCCAGCAGTTACGGGAGACTAGCGGCGCGAACCTACGAGCAGTACTTC. As protein: CASSYGRLAARTYEQYF.

J is TRBJ1-5 and V is TRBV18; D not resolved. CDR3 length: 15 amino acids. Germline V lookup: CDR1 KGHSH, CDR2 LQKENI. Trimming shortened V by 4 bases and J by 12 bases, and 22 bases separated the two germline ends. The CDR3 region has the DNA TGTGCCAGCTCACACCTTGGTCCTCCAGGTGCGCACCAGCATTTT. Translation: CASSHLGPPGAHQHF. The full variable domain, in which reference TRBV18 and TRBJ1-5 provide the parts outside the CDR3, is NAGVMQNPRHLVRRRGQEARLRCSPMKGHSHVYWYRQLPEEGLKFMVYLQKENIIDESGMPKERFSAEFPKEGPSILRIQQVVRGDSAAYFCASSHLGPPGAHQHFGDGTRLSIL.

This clonotype appeared a few times. V is TRBV9 and J is TRBJ1-6; 7 bases fit TRBD1. The length of the CDR3 is 15 residues. The V gene's germline CDR1 is SGDLS and CDR2 YYNGEE. Trimming cost V 3 bases and J 7 bases; bases outside gene matches: 7. The CDR3 nucleotides are TGTGCCAGCAGCGCGAGGACAGGCGACAATTCACCCCTCCACTTT. Protein sequence: CASSARTGDNSPLHF.

The chain has TRBV14 and TRBJ1-2, with D unresolved. The CDR3 has 12 amino acids. V was trimmed by 1 base and J by 6 bases, leaving 6 bases between them. CDR1 is SGHDN and CDR2 is FVKESK in the germline V gene. The CDR3 region is CASSQGRDGYTF. The CDR3 DNA is TGTGCCAGCAGCCAAGGACGGGATGGCTACACCTTC.

Only a few counts were recorded for this clonotype. V is TRBV13 and J is TRBJ2-5; 7 bases are shared with TRBD2. The CDR3 is 16 residues long. V shed 4 bases, J shed 5 bases, and the junction held 13 bases outside the gene matches. CDR1 PRHDT and CDR2 FYEKMQ come from the germline V gene (reference sequence). The CDR3, as DNA: TGTGCCAGCAGCTCCAATCTAGCGGAACTCCGGGAGACCCAGTACTTC. Encoded protein: CASSSNLAELRETQYF.

This rearrangement joins TRBV11-1 to TRBJ2-3; D is unresolved. The germline V and J ends were trimmed by 5 bases and 0 bases, with 12 bases remaining between them. CDR1 is SGHAT and CDR2 is FQDESV in the germline V gene (reference sequence). The CDR3 extends over 15 amino acids. The chain's CDR3 is CASSPIRSSTDTQYF. As DNA, the CDR3 is TGTGCCAGCAGCCCGATACGGTCGAGCACAGATACGCAGTATTTT.

This chain uses TRBV7-3 with TRBJ2-2; 8 positions match TRBD2. CDR1 and CDR2 (germline): SGHTA, FQGTGA. J lost 5 bases, V lost 5 bases, and 10 bases had no gene match. The CDR3 is made up of 16 amino acids. In DNA, the CDR3 is TGTGCCAGCAGCAAACTTCAAAGCGGGGGAACCGGGGAGCTGTTTTTT. This codes for CASSKLQSGGTGELFF.

This clonotype was recorded a few times. This rearrangement joins TRBV10-3 to TRBJ2-7, with 10 bases that match TRBD1. V lost 8 bases, J lost 5 bases, and 24 bases stayed unmatched. The length of the CDR3 is 19 residues. Germline loops: CDR1 ENHRY, CDR2 SYGVKD. This chain's CDR3 is CAILPSGGQGRFNKDEQYF. In DNA, the CDR3 is TGTGCCATCCTCCCTTCGGGGGGACAGGGGAGGTTTAATAAGGACGAGCAGTACTTC.

Turning to this clonotype: Since a much larger clone is just one base distant, this may be a read error. This chain joins TRBV6-2 or TRBV6-3 and TRBJ1-2; TRBD1 might be the D (5 bases). Trimming shortened V by 6 bases and J by 4 bases, and 9 bases separated the two germline ends. This CDR3 comprises 12 residues. The germline V gene encodes CDR1 MNHEY and CDR2 SVGEGT. The CDR3 loop reads CASRYGAYGYTF. The CDR3 bases are TGTGCCAGCAGATACGGGGCCTATGGCTACACCTTC.

This clonotype came up many times. The genes are TRBV27 and TRBJ2-7; a weak D match, TRBD2 (7 bases). This CDR3 region has 14 residues. Germline CDR1 MNHEY, CDR2 SMNVEV (reference sequence). The germline V and J ends were trimmed by 0 bases and 5 bases, with 11 bases remaining between them. CDR3 bases: TGTGCCAGCAGTTTATCGCGGGGGCTGCACGAGCAGTACTTC. Residues: CASSLSRGLHEQYF.

This clonotype was detected a few times. The chain recombines TRBV20-1 with TRBJ2-7; tentative D call: TRBD1 (5 bases). CDR1 DFQATT and CDR2 SNEGSKA come from the germline V gene (reference sequence). V lost 6 bases to trimming and J lost 0 bases, with 18 bases between them. The CDR3 extends over 15 amino acids. The CDR3 sequence is CSALTAFGTSYEQYF. CDR3 nucleotide sequence: TGCAGTGCGCTGACAGCCTTCGGCACCTCCTACGAGCAGTACTTC.

J is TRBJ2-2 and V is TRBV11-1, with TRBD2 identical over 13 bases. Unmatched junction bases numbered 7, after V lost 8 bases and J lost 7 bases. The CDR3 consists of 15 residues. Germline-derived CDR1 and CDR2 are SGHAT and FQDESV (reference sequence). The CDR3 here is CASLLAGGPGGELFF. The DNA for the CDR3 is TGTGCCAGCCTACTAGCGGGAGGGCCCGGCGGGGAGCTGTTTTTT.

This clonotype was seen ten or more times. DNA of the CDR3: TGTGCCAGCAGCGAGGACAGGAATATTCAGCCGAGGGGTCCTCTCACAGCCAAAAACATTCAGTACTTC. It specifies CASSEDRNIQPRGPLTAKNIQYF. The chain recombines TRBV11-2 with TRBJ2-4; 7 bases align to TRBD1. From germline, CDR1 is SGHAT and CDR2 FQNNGV. This CDR3 spans 23 amino acids. V was pared by 5 bases and J by 0 bases, with 28 bases of the junction left unmatched.

This clonotype was seen at least ten times. J is TRBJ2-2 and V is TRBV7-2; 11 nucleotides agree with TRBD1. Germline CDR1 is SGHTA and CDR2 is FQGNSA. The CDR3 loop spans 16 amino acids. V dropped 2 bases and J dropped 4; count of bases not matched to a gene: 3. CDR3 DNA sequence: TGTGCCAGCAGCTTAAAAGGGACAGGGGGCACCGGGGAGCTGTTTTTT. It translates to CASSLKGTGGTGELFF. The full variable domain, rest sourced from reference TRBV7-2 and TRBJ2-2, is GAGVSQSPSNKVTEKGKDVELRCDPISGHTALYWYRQSLGQGLEFLIYFQGNSAPDKSGLPSDRFSAERTGGSVSTLTIQRTQQEDSAVYLCASSLKGTGGTGELFFGEGSRLTVL.

With regard to this clonotype: This may arise from a read error, as a much more abundant clone is one base away. The rearrangement uses TRBV6-1 and TRBJ2-7; 7 nucleotides match TRBD2. CDR1 and CDR2 from the germline V gene are MNHNS and SASEGT. Trimming cost V 4 bases and J 9 bases; bases outside gene matches: 15. The CDR3 is 15 amino acids. This CDR3 reads CASSADSGRYLGQYF. CDR3 bases: TGTGCCAGCAGTGCCGATAGCGGGCGTTATCTCGGGCAGTACTTC.

The rearrangement links TRBV11-2 to TRBJ1-4; D is uncertain. From germline, CDR1 is SGHAT and CDR2 FQNNGV. The V and J ends lost 4 bases and 2 bases respectively, with 14 bases between them. This CDR3 is 16 amino acids long. The CDR3 spells CASSSVIGSTNEKLFF. CDR3 sequence (DNA): TGTGCCAGCAGCTCGGTAATAGGGTCGACTAATGAAAAACTGTTTTTT. Full variable domain (outside the CDR3, taken from reference TRBV11-2 and TRBJ1-4): EAGVAQSPRYKIIEKRQSVAFWCNPISGHATLYWYQQILGQGPKLLIQFQNNGVVDDSQLPKDRFSAERLKGVDSTLKIQPAKLEDSAVYLCASSSVIGSTNEKLFFGSGTQLSVL.

V and J are TRBV19 and TRBJ2-1, with 12 bases matching TRBD1. In germline, CDR1 is LNHDA, CDR2 SQIVND (reference sequence). V dropped 5 bases and J dropped 7; count of bases not matched to a gene: 6. CDR3 length equals 15 residues. CDR3 sequence (DNA): TGTGCCAGTAGTCCGGGACAGGGGGCTCTTAATGAGCAGTTCTTC. Amino acid sequence: CASSPGQGALNEQFF. The full variable domain, its missing parts supplied by reference TRBV19 and TRBJ2-1, is DGGITQSPKYLFRKEGQNVTLSCEQNLNHDAMYWYRQDPGQGLRLIYYSQIVNDFQKGDIAEGYSVSREKKESFPLTVTSAQKNPTAFYLCASSPGQGALNEQFFGPGTRLTVL.

The rearrangement uses TRBV24-1 and TRBJ2-2, with D perhaps TRBD2 (7 bases). Trimming left V 5 bases short and J 6 bases short, with 12 bases between. CDR1 is KGHDR and CDR2 is SFDVKD in the germline V gene. The CDR3 contains 14 residues. The CDR3, as DNA: TGTGCCACCAGTGCCCTCGGGGGGCCCGGGGAGCTGTTTTTT. Its translation is CATSALGGPGELFF.

This chain connects TRBV7-9 to TRBJ1-1; 9 nucleotides match TRBD1. V shed 5 bases, J shed 4 bases, and the junction held 8 bases outside the gene matches. This CDR3 has 15 residues. The V gene's germline CDR1 is SEHNR and CDR2 FQNEAQ (reference sequence). The CDR3 here is CASSLKGTGLTEAFF. Written as DNA, the CDR3 is TGTGCCAGCAGCCTTAAAGGGACAGGGCTCACTGAAGCTTTCTTT. The full variable domain, in which reference TRBV7-9 and TRBJ1-1 provide the parts outside the CDR3, is DTGVSQNPRHKITKRGQNVTFRCDPISEHNRLYWYRQTLGQGPEFLTYFQNEAQLEKSRLLSDRFSAERPKGSFSTLEIQRTEQGDSAMYLCASSLKGTGLTEAFFGQGTRLTVV.